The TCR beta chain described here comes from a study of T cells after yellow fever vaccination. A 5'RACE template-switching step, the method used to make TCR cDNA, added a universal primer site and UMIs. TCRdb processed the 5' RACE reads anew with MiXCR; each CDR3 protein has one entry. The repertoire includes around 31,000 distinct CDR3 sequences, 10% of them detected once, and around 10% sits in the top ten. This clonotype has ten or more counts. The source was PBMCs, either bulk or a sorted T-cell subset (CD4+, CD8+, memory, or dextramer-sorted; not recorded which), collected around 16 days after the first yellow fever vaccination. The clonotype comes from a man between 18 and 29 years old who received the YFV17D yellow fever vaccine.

CDR3 loop: CASSFSRSNSYEQYF. CDR3 DNA: TGTGCCAGCAGTTTTAGTAGGTCAAACTCCTACGAGCAGTACTTC. The J gene is TRBJ2-7, the V gene TRBV12-3 or TRBV12-4; D gene ambiguous. V lost 3 bases and J lost 0, with 12 bases in between. CDR3 length: 15 residues.